One and the same sample provided the 15 T cell receptor beta chains below, sequenced in a study of blood T cell repertoires in COVID-19. Repertoires were generated with immunoSEQ multiplex PCR, while TCRdb's copy carries only in-frame clones and drops some. Of about 490,000 clones in the sample, 70% to 90% were seen once. The sequenced material came from peripheral blood. All receptors derive from a human donor in a cohort sampled during active COVID-19.

CDR3 bases: TGCAGCGTTGAAGGGGGGGATTGGAGACAGACCCAGTACTTC. This translates into CSVEGGDWRQTQYF. The chain combines TRBV29-1 with TRBJ2-5, with D maybe TRBD2 (6 bases). Germline-derived CDR1 and CDR2 are SQVTM and ANQGSEA. The CDR3 runs 14 residues. Trimming took off 1 base at V and 6 bases at J, with 15 bases between the two ends. The whole variable domain, filled in from reference TRBV29-1 and TRBJ2-5, reads SAVISQKPSRDICQRGTSLTIQCQVDSQVTMMFWYRQQPGQSLTLIATANQGSEATYESGFVIDKFPISRPNLTFSTLTVSNMSPEDSSIYLCSVEGGDWRQTQYFGPGTRLLVL.

The chain couples TRBV6-2 or TRBV6-3 to TRBJ2-7; D gene uncertain. CDR1 and CDR2 from the germline V gene are MNHEY and SVGEGT. Deletions cut 5 bases from V and 6 bases from J, with 14 bases between. The CDR3 is 13 residues long. The CDR3 bases are TGTGCCAGCAGTAGGAATCTAGGCCCCGAGCAGTACTTC. It encodes CASSRNLGPEQYF.

This clone has only a few counts. The genes are TRBV7-3 and TRBJ2-1; tentatively, D is TRBD2 (5 bases). Germline loops: CDR1 SGHTA, CDR2 FQGTGA. V gave up 0 bases and J gave up 2 bases, with 8 bases separating them. This CDR3 contains 15 residues. CDR3 protein: CASSLTRGPYNEQFF. The CDR3, as DNA: TGTGCCAGCAGCTTAACCCGAGGGCCCTACAATGAGCAGTTCTTC.

This rearrangement joins TRBV4-2 to TRBJ1-2; D gene unclear. In germline, CDR1 is LGHNA, CDR2 YNFKEQ. CDR3 length: 15 amino acids. V shed 0 bases and J shed 4 bases, with 12 bases lying between them. The DNA for the CDR3 is TGTGCCAGCAGCCAAGATCCGGGAGACACCTATGGCTACACCTTC. It yields the protein CASSQDPGDTYGYTF.

V usage is TRBV2 and J usage is TRBJ2-4; a possible D gene is TRBD2 (5 bases). Germline CDR1 SNHLY, CDR2 FYNNEI. The CDR3 has 15 amino acids. V lost 3 bases and J 1 base, leaving 10 bases between the germline ends. The CDR3 region has the DNA TGTGCCAGCAGTGACGAGGGCGCGGCCAAAAACATTCAGTACTTC. It codes for CASSDEGAAKNIQYF. Full variable domain (missing parts from reference TRBV2 and TRBJ2-4): EPEVTQTPSHQVTQMGQEVILRCVPISNHLYFYWYRQILGQKVEFLVSFYNNEISEKSEIFDDQFSVERPDGSNFTLKIRSTKLEDSAMYFCASSDEGAAKNIQYFGAGTRLSVL.

The chain links TRBV7-3 to TRBJ2-1, with 12 bases aligning to TRBD2. V gave up 1 base and J gave up 6 bases; unmatched junction bases: 13. The CDR3 length is 19 residues. Germline V gene data show CDR1 as SGHTA and CDR2 as FQGTGA. CDR3 sequence: CASSLRPVGLAGGGNEQFF. CDR3 bases: TGTGCCAGCAGCTTAAGGCCGGTGGGGCTAGCGGGAGGGGGCAATGAGCAGTTCTTC.

The chain combines TRBV5-8 with TRBJ1-1; 7 bases are shared with TRBD1. The V gene's germline CDR1 is SGHTS and CDR2 YDEGEE. The CDR3 totals 15 residues. Trimming cost V 3 bases and J 4 bases; bases outside gene matches: 9. The CDR3 DNA reads TGTGCCAGCAGCTCACTACAGGGGAGAGGCACTGAAGCTTTCTTT. Translated, it gives CASSSLQGRGTEAFF.

This rearrangement joins TRBV5-1 to TRBJ2-5; 16 bases are shared with TRBD2. Trimming removed 4 bases from V and 2 bases from J; junction bases left unmatched: 11. This CDR3 is built from 19 residues. Germline V gene lookup returns CDR1 SGHRS and CDR2 YFSETQ. The CDR3 sequence: CASSVGTSGRAMEQETQYF. DNA for the CDR3: TGCGCCAGCAGCGTCGGGACTAGCGGGAGGGCCATGGAACAAGAGACCCAGTACTTC.

The chain joins TRBV3-1 (or the pseudogene TRBV3-2) to TRBJ1-1; 7 bases line up with TRBD1. Germline V gives CDR1 LGHDT, CDR2 YNNKEL (reference sequence). J gave up 4 bases and V 1 base, and 6 bases lay outside the gene matches. The CDR3 sequence is 15 residues long. The CDR3 nucleotides read TGTGCCAGCAGCCAAGTGGGCTCAGGGGGCACTGAAGCTTTCTTT. Encoded protein: CASSQVGSGGTEAFF.

This chain uses TRBV28 with TRBJ1-2; D possibly corresponds to TRBD1 (6 bases). Germline CDR1 MDHEN, CDR2 SYDVKM. Trimming shortened V by 5 bases and J by 4 bases, and 17 bases separated the two germline ends. This CDR3 contains 15 residues. This CDR3 is CASSPPRGAPYGYTF. Here the CDR3 DNA reads TGTGCCAGCAGTCCCCCACGGGGGGCACCCTATGGCTACACCTTC.

The rearrangement uses TRBV3-1 (or the pseudogene TRBV3-2) and TRBJ1-3; tentative D call: TRBD1 (5 bases). Trimming stripped 1 base from V and 2 bases from J, with 9 bases between. The germline CDR1 and CDR2 sequences are LGHDT and YNNKEL (reference sequence). The CDR3 length is 15 residues. The CDR3 spells CASSQGTFTGNTIYF. The CDR3 DNA is TGTGCCAGCAGCCAAGGGACATTCACTGGAAACACCATATATTTT.

This chain links TRBV7-3 with TRBJ2-2, with a tentative D call TRBD2 (5 bases). The CDR3 consists of 14 residues. V was pared by 5 bases and J by 0 bases, with 7 bases between. The germline CDR1 and CDR2 sequences are SGHTA and FQGTGA. The CDR3 coding sequence is TGTGCCAGCAGCGTGGGAGCGAACACCGGGGAGCTGTTTTTT. This codes for CASSVGANTGELFF.

The chain couples TRBV18 to TRBJ2-6; 12 bases align to TRBD1. V was clipped by 3 bases and J by 1 base; unmatched bases: 1. The germline V gene encodes CDR1 KGHSH and CDR2 LQKENI. This CDR3 region has 17 residues. In DNA form, the CDR3 reads TGTGCCAGCTCACCGGGACAGGGGGCTTCTGGGGCCAACGTCCTGACTTTC. As protein: CASSPGQGASGANVLTF.

The CDR3 nucleotides read TGCAGCGTTGAGTGGAATCAGGGTTATCGCGAGCAGTACTTC. Protein sequence: CSVEWNQGYREQYF. This chain uses TRBV29-1 with TRBJ2-7, with D possibly matching TRBD1 (5 bases). CDR3 size: 14 residues. CDR1 is SQVTM, CDR2 ANQGSEA, per germline. Between the trimmed V and J ends, which lost 3 bases and 6 bases, there was a span of 18 bases.

V is TRBV6-4 and J is TRBJ2-7, with 8 bases lining up with TRBD2. Germline trimming cut 6 bases from V and 4 bases from J; bases unmatched to any gene: 11. From germline, CDR1 is MRHNA and CDR2 SNTAGT. CDR3 length: 15 residues. The CDR3, as DNA: TGTGCCAGCAGCCCCGGACTAGCTGGAACTTACGAGCAGTACTTC. This translates into CASSPGLAGTYEQYF.